These 13 T cell receptor beta chains were sequenced from one sample in a study of regulatory T cells in long-lasting Graves disease. The time point was: newly diagnosed GD, antithyroid drugs for less than 3 months. RNA isolated from PBMCs was used to make the TCR library. Arm-PCR of CDR3 regions with iRepertoire HTBI primers generated TCR beta libraries. Each CDR3 protein is one row after TCRdb ran MiXCR on the multiplex PCR reads. The table has around 460,000 distinct CDR3 sequences, 11% to 15% seen once. This sample also belongs to another study, concerning T cells in Graves' hyperthyroidism and ophthalmopathy.

The specimen was peripheral blood mononuclear cells (PBMCs), collected at new diagnosis, from a patient treated with antithyroid drugs. The receptor set was obtained from a woman aged 45 to 65 with Graves disease.

This clonotype occurred many times. V usage is TRBV7-2 and J usage is TRBJ2-7, with 7 bases matching TRBD2. The J segment lost 4 bases and the V segment lost 5 bases, leaving 8 bases of the junction unmatched. Germline CDR1 is SGHTA and CDR2 is FQGNSA. This CDR3 spans 14 amino acids. Here the CDR3 DNA reads TGTGCCAGCAGCCGGGACTACAGATCATACGAGCAGTACTTC. Translation gives CASSRDYRSYEQYF.

This clonotype was seen at least ten times. The gene calls are TRBV20-1 and TRBJ2-3; 10 positions agree with TRBD2. From germline, CDR1 is DFQATT and CDR2 SNEGSKA (reference sequence). CDR3 length equals 15 residues. After removal of 3 bases from V and 1 base from J, the junction contained 4 bases not matched to a gene. The chain's CDR3 is CSASRLAGGTDTQYF. The CDR3 DNA is TGCAGTGCTAGTCGGCTAGCGGGAGGCACAGATACGCAGTATTTT.

This clonotype was detected many times. The chain employs TRBV10-3 and TRBJ2-7, with a possible D match to TRBD2 (5 bases). Per germline, CDR1 ENHRY and CDR2 SYGVKD. The CDR3 extends over 15 amino acids. V gave up 6 bases and J gave up 6 bases, with 21 bases separating them. CDR3 DNA: TGTGCCATCAGCCAGGACTCCGCTACCGGGTCCGAGCAGTACTTC. It yields the protein CAISQDSATGSEQYF.

The V gene is TRBV5-6, the J gene TRBJ2-3, with D possibly being TRBD2 (6 bases). The germline CDR1 and CDR2 sequences are SGHDT and YYEEEE. The CDR3 is 14 amino acids. Trimming removed 4 bases at V and 7 bases at J, with 16 bases between. CDR3 protein: CASSPRVGGNTQYF. In DNA, the CDR3 is TGTGCCAGCAGCCCGCGGGTCGGGGGAAATACGCAGTATTTT.

This clonotype was found many times. V gene TRBV20-1 combines with J gene TRBJ1-2; 8 nucleotides agree with TRBD1. V lost 6 bases, J lost 7 bases, and 10 bases stayed unmatched. This CDR3 has 13 residues. Germline V lookup: CDR1 DFQATT, CDR2 SNEGSKA (reference sequence). The CDR3 reads CSATPTGVGGYTF. The CDR3 nucleotides are TGCAGTGCAACCCCGACAGGGGTAGGTGGCTACACCTTC.

The sample holds many counts of this clonotype. The V gene is TRBV5-1, the J gene TRBJ2-1; 14 bases agree with TRBD2. CDR1 is SGHRS, CDR2 YFSETQ, per germline. V trimming: 4 bases; J trimming: 8 bases; junction bases outside the gene matches: 14. The length of the CDR3 is 18 residues. CDR3 in DNA: TGCGCCAGCAGCCCGGACAGGGGGACTAGCGGGAGTGTCCATGAGCAGTTCTTC. The encoded protein is CASSPDRGTSGSVHEQFF.

In regard to this clonotype: Given a much more abundant clone one base away, this may be a read error. The V call is TRBV20-1, the J call TRBJ2-4, with 7 bases that match TRBD2. This CDR3 has 16 residues. J gave up 13 bases and V 3 bases, and 21 bases lay outside the gene matches. From germline, CDR1 is DFQATT and CDR2 SNEGSKA (reference sequence). This CDR3 is CSASLAGARGVKEQYF. The DNA of the CDR3 is TGCAGTGCTAGTTTAGCGGGCGCTAGAGGAGTCAAAGAGCAGTACTTC.

Turning to this clonotype: This sequence may be a read error, since a much larger clone differs from it by one base. The chain joins TRBV7-9 to TRBJ2-1; 7 nucleotides agree with TRBD2. V shed 1 base and J 10 bases; nucleotides not matched to a gene: 13. The CDR3 length is 16 residues. The germline CDR1 and CDR2 sequences are SEHNR and FQNEAQ (reference sequence). CDR3 amino acids: CASSLDGGSGSYEQFF. The CDR3 nucleotides are TGTGCCAGCAGCTTAGACGGCGGGAGCGGCTCCTACGAGCAGTTCTTC.

This clonotype has a count of ten or more. The chain couples TRBV3-1 to TRBJ2-7; the D gene is possibly TRBD1 (6 bases). This CDR3 region has 15 residues. Germline V gene sequence: CDR1 LGHDT, CDR2 YNNKEL (reference sequence). V dropped 4 bases and J dropped 2 bases, with 15 bases sitting between them. CDR3 coding DNA: TGTGCCAGCAGCCTAAACCGGGACACTACCTACGAGCAGTACTTC. It codes for CASSLNRDTTYEQYF.

In this sample, this clonotype turned up many times. This sequence joins TRBV11-2 and TRBJ2-7, with TRBD1 identical over 7 bases. V dropped 1 base and J dropped 5; count of bases not matched to a gene: 11. The CDR3 is made up of 16 amino acids. The germline V gene has CDR1 SGHAT and CDR2 FQNNGV. Here the CDR3 reads CASSLGGRGLGDEQYF. CDR3 sequence (DNA): TGTGCCAGCAGCTTAGGAGGCAGGGGGTTAGGGGACGAGCAGTACTTC. The entire variable domain, with the rest obtained from reference TRBV11-2 and TRBJ2-7, is as follows: EAGVAQSPRYKIIEKRQSVAFWCNPISGHATLYWYQQILGQGPKLLIQFQNNGVVDDSQLPKDRFSAERLKGVDSTLKIQPAKLEDSAVYLCASSLGGRGLGDEQYFGPGTRLTVT.

This clonotype was detected only a few times. The CDR3 region is CASSQTGLAYEQYF. The CDR3 DNA reads TGTGCCAGTAGCCAGACGGGACTAGCCTACGAGCAGTACTTC. This sequence joins TRBV19 and TRBJ2-7; 8 bases line up with TRBD2. The ends lost 6 bases at V and 2 bases at J; junction bases unmatched: 6. The CDR3 is 14 amino acids. Germline V gives CDR1 LNHDA, CDR2 SQIVND (reference sequence). Full variable domain (remainder filled in from reference TRBV19 and TRBJ2-7): DGGITQSPKYLFRKEGQNVTLSCEQNLNHDAMYWYRQDPGQGLRLIYYSQIVNDFQKGDIAEGYSVSREKKESFPLTVTSAQKNPTAFYLCASSQTGLAYEQYFGPGTRLTVT.

This clonotype came up many times. This chain joins TRBV7-9 and TRBJ2-2; D ambiguous. Germline V lookup: CDR1 SEHNR, CDR2 FQNEAQ (reference sequence). Trimming pared 6 bases from V and 1 base from J, leaving 9 bases between. The CDR3 runs 14 residues. CDR3 nucleotide sequence: TGTGCCAGCAGTCATCGGATGAACACCGGGGAGCTGTTTTTT. Translation: CASSHRMNTGELFF. The full variable domain, completed using reference TRBV7-9 and TRBJ2-2, is DTGVSQNPRHKITKRGQNVTFRCDPISEHNRLYWYRQTLGQGPEFLTYFQNEAQLEKSRLLSDRFSAERPKGSFSTLEIQRTEQGDSAMYLCASSHRMNTGELFFGEGSRLTVL.

The genes are TRBV19 and TRBJ1-4, with TRBD1 as a possible D gene (5 bases). The CDR3 is 13 residues long. The V gene's germline CDR1 is LNHDA and CDR2 SQIVND (reference sequence). Trimming left V 6 bases short and J 5 bases short, with 10 bases between. This CDR3 reads CASSRASNEKLFF. CDR3 in DNA: TGTGCCAGTAGCAGGGCGTCGAATGAAAAACTGTTTTTT.